This paragraph reports one T cell receptor beta chain. The antigen is undetermined. These data are taken from a study of shared clonotypes between healthy human individuals. Assay: immunoSEQ multiplex PCR; the TCRdb copy retains only in-frame clones and omits some. The repertoire holds fewer than 150,000 clones, with 65% to 75% as singletons. From germline, CDR1 is MRHNA and CDR2 SNTAGT. Trimming stripped 2 bases from V and 1 base from J, with 10 bases between. CDR3 length equals 15 residues. The CD8 memory sample joined CD45RO+ cells and CCR7-negative CD45RA+ cells. Broader study findings: Shared across a few donors were roughly 5% of the naive CD4 clonotypes. Among donors, sharing of clonotypes was expected to be affected by sequencing depth.

The V call is TRBV6-4, the J call TRBJ2-3; a possible D gene is TRBD2 (5 bases). The TCR was taken from a woman aged 25-40 years in good health. Sequenced input: memory CD8+ T cells sorted from blood. Subset defined: CD45RO+ cells pooled with CCR7-negative TemRA cells. DNA for the CDR3: TGTGCCAGCAGTGACGGCCGGGGAGGCACAGATACGCAGTATTTT. Its translation is CASSDGRGGTDTQYF.